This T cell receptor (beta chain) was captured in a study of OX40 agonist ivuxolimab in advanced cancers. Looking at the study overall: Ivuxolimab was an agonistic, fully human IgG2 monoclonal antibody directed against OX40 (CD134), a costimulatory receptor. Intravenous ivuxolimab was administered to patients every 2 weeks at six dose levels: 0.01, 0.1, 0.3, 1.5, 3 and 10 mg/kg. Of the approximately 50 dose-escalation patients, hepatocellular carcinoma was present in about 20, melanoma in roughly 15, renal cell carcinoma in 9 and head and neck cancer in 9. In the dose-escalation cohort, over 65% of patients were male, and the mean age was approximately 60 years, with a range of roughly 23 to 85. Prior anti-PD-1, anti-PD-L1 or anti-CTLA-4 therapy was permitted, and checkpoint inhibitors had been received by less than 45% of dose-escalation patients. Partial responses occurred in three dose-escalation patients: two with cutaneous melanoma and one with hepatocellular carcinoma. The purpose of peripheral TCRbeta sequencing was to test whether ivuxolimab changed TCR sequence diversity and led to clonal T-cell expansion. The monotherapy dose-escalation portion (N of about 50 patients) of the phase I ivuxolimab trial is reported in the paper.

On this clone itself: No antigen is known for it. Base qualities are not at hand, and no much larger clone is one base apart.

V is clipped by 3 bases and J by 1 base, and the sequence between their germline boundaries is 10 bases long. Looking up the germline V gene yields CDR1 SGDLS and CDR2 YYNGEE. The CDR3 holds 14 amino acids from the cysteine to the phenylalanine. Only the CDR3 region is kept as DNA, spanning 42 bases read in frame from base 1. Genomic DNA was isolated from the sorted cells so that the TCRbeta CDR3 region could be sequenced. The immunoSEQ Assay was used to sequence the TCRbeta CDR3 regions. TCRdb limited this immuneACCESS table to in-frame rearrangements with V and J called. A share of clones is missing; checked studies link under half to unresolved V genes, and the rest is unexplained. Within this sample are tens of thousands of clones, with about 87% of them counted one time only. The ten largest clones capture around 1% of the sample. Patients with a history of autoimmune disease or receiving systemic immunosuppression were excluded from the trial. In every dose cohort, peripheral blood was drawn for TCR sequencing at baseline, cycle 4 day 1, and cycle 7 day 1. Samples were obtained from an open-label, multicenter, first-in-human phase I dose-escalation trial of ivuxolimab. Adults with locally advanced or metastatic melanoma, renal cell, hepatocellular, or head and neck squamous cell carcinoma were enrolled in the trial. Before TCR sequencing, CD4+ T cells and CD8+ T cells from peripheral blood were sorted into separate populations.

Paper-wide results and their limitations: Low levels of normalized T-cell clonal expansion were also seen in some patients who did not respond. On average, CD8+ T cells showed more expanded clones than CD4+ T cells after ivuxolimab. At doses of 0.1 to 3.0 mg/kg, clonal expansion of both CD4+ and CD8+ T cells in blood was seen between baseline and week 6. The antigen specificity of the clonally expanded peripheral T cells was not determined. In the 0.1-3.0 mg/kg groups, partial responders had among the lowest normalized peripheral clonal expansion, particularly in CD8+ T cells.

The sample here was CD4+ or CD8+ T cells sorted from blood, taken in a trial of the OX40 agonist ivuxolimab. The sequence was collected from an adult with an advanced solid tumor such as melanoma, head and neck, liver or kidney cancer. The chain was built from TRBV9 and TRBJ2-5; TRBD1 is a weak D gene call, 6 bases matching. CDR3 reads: CASSGRTAQETQYF. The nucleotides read TGTGCCAGCAGCGGCCGGACAGCCCAAGAGACCCAGTACTTC.